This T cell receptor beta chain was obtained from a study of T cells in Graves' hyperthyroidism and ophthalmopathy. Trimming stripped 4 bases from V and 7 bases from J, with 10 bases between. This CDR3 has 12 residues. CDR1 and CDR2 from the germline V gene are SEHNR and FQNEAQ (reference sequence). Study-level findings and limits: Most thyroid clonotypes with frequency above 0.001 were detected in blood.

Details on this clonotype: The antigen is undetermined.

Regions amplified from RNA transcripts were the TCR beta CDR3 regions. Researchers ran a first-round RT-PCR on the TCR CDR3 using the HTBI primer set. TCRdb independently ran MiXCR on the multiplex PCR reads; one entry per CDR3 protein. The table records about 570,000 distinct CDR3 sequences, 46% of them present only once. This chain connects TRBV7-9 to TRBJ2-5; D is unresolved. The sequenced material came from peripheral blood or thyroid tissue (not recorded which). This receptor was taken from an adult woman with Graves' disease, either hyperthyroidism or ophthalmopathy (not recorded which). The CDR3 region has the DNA TGTGCCAGCAGCTCATTAGGCCGGACCCAGTACTTC. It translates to CASSSLGRTQYF.